These 5 T cell receptor beta chains came from one sample sequenced in a study of Tregs in tolerant kidney transplant recipients. The protocol was immunoSEQ multiplex PCR, while the TCRdb copy is restricted to in-frame clones and leaves out a portion. The table records 200,000 to 300,000 clones, about 80% of them present only once. Sequencing was done on a sample of CD4+ T cells from blood. The receptor source for this set is a human donor in good health.

The rearrangement uses TRBV19 and TRBJ1-3; D is unresolved. The CDR3 runs 15 residues. Germline CDR1 reads LNHDA; CDR2 reads SQIVND (reference sequence). Trimming cost V 6 bases and J 0 bases, with 12 bases left between them. CDR3 coding DNA: TGTGCCAGTAGCACCAAAACTTACTCTGGAAACACCATATATTTT. Encoded protein: CASSTKTYSGNTIYF.

This sequence joins TRBV6-5 and TRBJ2-7; D may correspond to TRBD1 or TRBD2 (5 bases each). V was cut by 6 bases and J by 6 bases, with 15 bases left in between. Germline V gene data show CDR1 as MNHEY and CDR2 as SVGAGI. The CDR3 is 13 residues long. This CDR3 is CASRLPGTREQYF. The CDR3 DNA is TGTGCCAGCAGGCTCCCAGGGACCCGCGAGCAGTACTTC.

Regarding this clone: Other DNA sequences in the sample encode the same CDR3. V gene TRBV5-4 combines with J gene TRBJ2-2, with 11 bases lining up with TRBD2. CDR1 is SGHNT, CDR2 YYREEE, per germline (reference sequence). J lost 16 bases, V lost 3 bases, and 11 bases had no gene match. CDR3 length: 14 amino acids. The CDR3 DNA reads TGTGCCAGCAGCTCAGGGCTAGCGGGAGGCCCGGGGTTTTTT. Translated, it gives CASSSGLAGGPGFF.

V and J are TRBV29-1 and TRBJ1-4, with D possibly being TRBD1 (5 bases). CDR3 size: 12 residues. The ends were cut back, 4 bases at V and 8 bases at J, with 11 bases in the middle. From germline, CDR1 is SQVTM and CDR2 ANQGSEA. CDR3 nucleotides: TGCAGCGTTGGTGACGGGGGGGAAAAACTGTTTTTT. Amino acids: CSVGDGGEKLFF.

The J gene is TRBJ2-2, the V gene TRBV5-1; 8 bases line up with TRBD2. V gave up 0 bases and J gave up 9 bases; unmatched junction bases: 10. Germline V gene lookup returns CDR1 SGHRS and CDR2 YFSETQ. The CDR3 loop spans 16 amino acids. The chain's CDR3 is CASSLESGGRPRELFF. The DNA of the CDR3 is TGCGCCAGCAGCTTGGAAAGCGGGGGCCGTCCAAGGGAGCTGTTTTTT. Based on the CDR3 plus reference TRBV5-1 and TRBJ2-2, the full variable domain is KAGVTQTPRYLIKTRGQQVTLSCSPISGHRSVSWYQQTPGQGLQFLFEYFSETQRNKGNFPGRFSGRQFSNSRSEMNVSTLELGDSALYLCASSLESGGRPRELFFGEGSRLTVL.